The T cell receptor beta chain described here comes from a study of shared clonotypes between healthy human individuals. At the level of the study: CD4 naive and CD4 memory each took three plates per donor, while CD8 naive took two and CD8 memory one.

There are 15 residues in the CDR3. V lost 0 bases to trimming and J lost 5 bases, with 11 bases between them. Germline CDR1 MGHRA, CDR2 YSYEKL. In its sample, this clone was seen a few times. What it binds is unknown. TCRdb's table, derived via immunoSEQ multiplex PCR, lists solely in-frame clones and lacks some. The sample comprises about a million clones, less than 85% of which are singletons, and nearly 1.5% rests with the top ten. Notes on the study in general: In general, naive subsets displayed greater estimated richness than memory subsets did. The genetic and exposure-history diversity represented was limited by few donors.

V and J are TRBV4-1 and TRBJ1-5; D is undetermined. The receptor comes from a man aged 18 to 30 in good health. Material: memory CD4+ T cells sorted from blood. Sample subset: CD45RA-negative fraction. The CDR3 protein is CASSQDLQFYQPQHF. DNA for the CDR3: TGCGCCAGCAGCCAAGATTTACAATTTTATCAGCCCCAGCATTTT.